These T cell receptor beta chains were read from a single sample in a study of T cells in Graves' hyperthyroidism and ophthalmopathy. TCRdb used MiXCR to reprocess the multiplex PCR reads, holding one entry per CDR3 protein. The sample contains about 350,000 distinct CDR3 sequences, roughly 13% of which appear only once. Sequenced sample: blood. The origin of the receptors is a woman aged 35 to 49 with Graves' ophthalmopathy. Both conserved end residues are part of each CDR3. Each record gives: V gene, clone size, CDR3 protein. Rows may omit the clone size; those that give it use once, few, many or a size class.

>TRBV19|few
CASSIGVDQPQHF
>TRBV27|few
CASSLLRGVVGGSTDTQYF
>TRBV11-2|few
CASSLRAYLSPAF
>TRBV3-1|few
CASSHHGKPQHF
>TRBV24-1|many
CATSATGGINTGELFF
>TRBV12-3/TRBV12-4|many
CASSPSAGRNNEQFF
>TRBV2|many
CASRQDRVEFQPQHF
>TRBV28|many
CASSFSPGTGDREQYF
>TRBV16|many
CASSHRTINQPQHF
>TRBV20-1|few
CSAREAGEAYEQYF
>TRBV5-1|few
CASSLTVRGGRKETQYF
>TRBV5-4|few
CASSFSTGSYEQYF
>TRBV24-1|.
CATSEPRGLDQETQYF
>TRBV12-3/TRBV12-4|many
CASSLSPTQKETQYF
>TRBV2|.
CASSLPRSSGNTIYF
>TRBV24-1|.
CATSIAPMETQYF
>TRBV2|many
CASALAGEQFF
>TRBV20-1|many
CSARQGGSNQPQHF
>TRBV19|.
CASSLTGGKHEQYF
>TRBV12-3/TRBV12-4|many
CASSLAGAGGYEQYF
>TRBV27|many
CASNPKGTGGWNGYTF
>TRBV4-2|.
CASSSSHLSDRGEQYF
>TRBV10-3|once
CAISDGATGGYEQYF
>TRBV3-1|.
CASSQDLGGAKNIQYF
>TRBV19|many
CASSIGKGEQYF
>TRBV3-1|many
CASSTRGGYTF
>TRBV5-4|many
CASSLKLAINEQFF
>TRBV30|many
CAWSLDSTDTQYF
>TRBV28|many
CASSSGVLEQYF
>TRBV19|few
CASSGGAGNSNQPQHF
>TRBV10-1|many
CASSERRSGTEETQYF
>TRBV3-1|.
CASSPGRAGYEQYF
>TRBV11-2|few
CASSFPGQGARETQYF
>TRBV12-3/TRBV12-4|many
CASSLATEAFF
>TRBV20-1|many
CSASGTGPETQYF
>TRBV19|few
CASSPGHMNTEAFF
>TRBV11-2|many
CASSLRGDNRNQPQHF
>TRBV11-2|.
CASSSWTSGGDEQFF
>TRBV28|many
CASSLLRVSVHYEQYF
>TRBV12-3/TRBV12-4|many
CASSLSPGGTYGYTF